The 18 T cell receptor beta chains below come from one sample, sequenced in a study of cytomegalovirus exposure and HLA in healthy donors listed by TCRdb under 2017. Library method: the immunoSEQ multiplex PCR assay. The multiplex PCR relied on a mix of 60 forward primers for TCR Vbeta segments and 13 reverse primers for TCR Jbeta segments. This immuneACCESS table, as held by TCRdb, lists in-frame sequences with V and J called but not all clones. Of the missing ones, under half trace to an unresolved V gene in checked studies; the others have no known cause. The table for this sample lists some 180,000 clones; about 78% of them were counted only once. The ten biggest clones cover just under 3% of the sample. The sample consisted of PBMCs. The receptors derive from a woman aged 30 to 39 in good health and CMV-seronegative.

There are a few counts of this clone. The rearrangement joins TRBV30 to TRBJ1-5, with 9 bases lining up with TRBD1. V was clipped by 0 bases and J by 3 bases; unmatched bases: 6. Per the germline V gene, CDR1 is GTSNPN and CDR2 is SVGIG (reference sequence). This CDR3 comprises 16 residues. This chain's CDR3 is CAWSVKGQGPNQPQHF. The CDR3 DNA is TGTGCCTGGAGTGTAAAGGGACAGGGCCCCAATCAGCCCCAGCATTTT.

The chain carries TRBV5-1 and TRBJ1-4, with D maybe TRBD1 (5 bases). The CDR3 sequence is 16 residues long. The germline V gene has CDR1 SGHRS and CDR2 YFSETQ. Trimming took 4 bases from V and 0 from J, leaving 13 bases between them. The CDR3 bases are TGCGCCAGCAGCGGGGGGATCCATGCAACTAATGAAAAACTGTTTTTT. It encodes CASSGGIHATNEKLFF. The full variable domain, its missing parts supplied by reference TRBV5-1 and TRBJ1-4, is KAGVTQTPRYLIKTRGQQVTLSCSPISGHRSVSWYQQTPGQGLQFLFEYFSETQRNKGNFPGRFSGRQFSNSRSEMNVSTLELGDSALYLCASSGGIHATNEKLFFGSGTQLSVL.

The chain couples TRBV5-4 to TRBJ1-1, with 11 nucleotides matching TRBD1. The CDR3 runs to 14 residues. V gave up 3 bases and J gave up 5 bases; unmatched junction bases: 3. The V gene's germline CDR1 is SGHNT and CDR2 YYREEE (reference sequence). The CDR3 loop reads CASSSGTGGTEAFF. Written as DNA, the CDR3 is TGTGCCAGCAGCTCCGGGACAGGGGGGACTGAAGCTTTCTTT.

The chain recombines TRBV21-1 with TRBJ2-7; TRBD1 is the table's D call and was not checked against the DNA. TRBV21-1 has pseudogene status. The CDR3 runs to 21 residues. CDR3 nucleotide sequence: TGTGCCAGCAGCAAAGGGTCATTGTTTGGGCATCCCAATCCTACTTCCTACGAGCAGTACTTC. Amino acids: CASSKGSLFGHPNPTSYEQYF.

This chain uses TRBV18 with TRBJ2-1, with a weak D call TRBD2 (6 bases). The germline V gene has CDR1 KGHSH and CDR2 LQKENI. This CDR3 region has 16 residues. The ends were cut back, 3 bases at V and 0 bases at J, with 12 bases in the middle. DNA for the CDR3: TGTGCCAGCTCACCCTTTTCGGGACTCTCCTACAATGAGCAGTTCTTC. Amino acid sequence: CASSPFSGLSYNEQFF.

The rearrangement joins TRBV5-6 to TRBJ2-7, with D possibly being TRBD1 (6 bases). The CDR3 sequence is 13 residues long. Germline values: CDR1 SGHDT, CDR2 YYEEEE. With 2 bases removed from V and 1 base from J, the gap between germline ends came to 7 bases. DNA of the CDR3: TGTGCCAGCAGCTTACAGGGATCCTACGAGCAGTACTTC. Amino acids: CASSLQGSYEQYF.

The chain recombines TRBV7-9 with TRBJ2-5; 9 bases align to TRBD1. The junction had 5 bases not matched to a gene; V was cut back by 1 base and J by 5 bases. This CDR3 is built from 15 residues. CDR1 is SEHNR and CDR2 is FQNEAQ in the germline V gene (reference sequence). CDR3 nucleotides: TGTGCCAGCAGCTTAGGGGACAGGGACGCCGAGACCCAGTACTTC. It codes for CASSLGDRDAETQYF. The whole variable domain, filled in from reference TRBV7-9 and TRBJ2-5, reads DTGVSQNPRHKITKRGQNVTFRCDPISEHNRLYWYRQTLGQGPEFLTYFQNEAQLEKSRLLSDRFSAERPKGSFSTLEIQRTEQGDSAMYLCASSLGDRDAETQYFGPGTRLLVL.

The rearrangement joins TRBV19 to TRBJ2-7, with D perhaps matching TRBD2 (6 bases). V was pared by 7 bases and J by 6 bases, with 13 bases between. The germline V gene encodes CDR1 LNHDA and CDR2 SQIVND (reference sequence). This CDR3 spans 12 amino acids. Here the CDR3 DNA reads TGTGCCAGTAAGTACGGGAGAGGCGAGCAGTACTTC. Residues: CASKYGRGEQYF.

J is TRBJ2-5 and V is TRBV27, with a possible D match to TRBD1 (5 bases). The CDR3 covers 15 residues. CDR1 and CDR2 (germline): MNHEY, SMNVEV (reference sequence). V was clipped by 3 bases and J by 7 bases, with 18 bases between them. The CDR3 DNA follows: TGTGCCAGCAGTTTCACGGGCAGGGCTATCATGACCCAGTACTTC. Its protein is CASSFTGRAIMTQYF.

The chain employs TRBV7-8 and TRBJ2-1; TRBD2 agrees at 7 bases. In germline, CDR1 is SGHVS, CDR2 FQNEAQ. This CDR3 has 15 residues. With 1 base clipped from V and 4 bases from J, the junction kept 4 bases outside the gene matches. In DNA, the CDR3 is TGTGCCAGCAGCTTAGTAAGCGGGGCGTACAATGAGCAGTTCTTC. Protein product: CASSLVSGAYNEQFF.

The chain uses TRBV28 and TRBJ2-7, with 7 bases aligning to TRBD1. Looked up from germline, CDR1 is MDHEN and CDR2 is SYDVKM. The CDR3 is made up of 14 amino acids. The V and J ends lost 6 bases and 3 bases, in that order; junction bases with no gene match: 8. This chain's CDR3 is CASRIGGARYEQYF. DNA for the CDR3: TGTGCCAGCAGGATAGGGGGCGCCCGCTACGAGCAGTACTTC.

This clone was seen only a few times. The chain links TRBV5-1 to TRBJ2-7; 11 bases agree with TRBD1. Germline loops: CDR1 SGHRS, CDR2 YFSETQ. The CDR3 contains 15 residues. Germline trimming cut 3 bases from V and 6 bases from J; bases unmatched to any gene: 8. The CDR3 nucleotides read TGCGCCAGCAGCTGGGGGGGACAGGGGGTTGGCGAGCAGTACTTC. This encodes CASSWGGQGVGEQYF.

This clone was counted once. CDR3 protein: CATSRDSQTQYF. CDR3 in DNA: TGTGCCACCAGCAGAGATAGCCAGACCCAGTACTTC. The chain couples TRBV15 to TRBJ2-5; D is unresolved. Trimming removed 0 bases at V and 6 bases at J, with 5 bases between. The CDR3 loop spans 12 amino acids. The germline CDR1 and CDR2 sequences are LNHNV and YYDKDF (reference sequence).

This clone has a handful of counts. The V and J genes are TRBV7-9 and TRBJ1-1; no firm D call. V was cut by 0 bases and J by 5 bases, with 10 bases left in between. Germline-derived CDR1 and CDR2 are SEHNR and FQNEAQ (reference sequence). The CDR3 contains 14 residues. The CDR3 sequence: CASSLASLGTEAFF. As DNA, the CDR3 is TGTGCCAGCAGCTTAGCCTCCCTAGGAACTGAAGCTTTCTTT.

V usage is TRBV30 and J usage is TRBJ1-1; 7 bases map to TRBD1. Germline-derived CDR1 and CDR2 are GTSNPN and SVGIG (reference sequence). V shed 5 bases and J 7 bases; nucleotides not matched to a gene: 10. The CDR3 has 13 amino acids. The CDR3 DNA follows: TGTGCCTGGGGACAGGTCCATCGGGGTGAAGCTTTCTTT. Protein sequence: CAWGQVHRGEAFF.

The chain recombines TRBV30 with TRBJ2-7; no clear D. Per germline, CDR1 GTSNPN and CDR2 SVGIG (reference sequence). The V end lost 6 bases, the J end lost 0 bases, and 15 bases lay between the germline ends. The CDR3 has 14 amino acids. CDR3 protein: CACQFYVPSYEQYF. Here the CDR3 DNA reads TGTGCCTGTCAATTCTACGTTCCCTCCTACGAGCAGTACTTC.

V gene TRBV19 combines with J gene TRBJ1-2; a possible D gene is TRBD1 (5 bases). Germline V gene data show CDR1 as LNHDA and CDR2 as SQIVND (reference sequence). V was shortened by 5 bases and J by 7 bases, with 20 bases between the two germline ends. CDR3 length equals 15 residues. In nucleotides, the CDR3 is TGTGCCAGTAGTCCTGTTGGGGGGGATATGCGTGGCTACACCTTC. Translated, it gives CASSPVGGDMRGYTF. The full variable domain, completed using reference TRBV19 and TRBJ1-2, is DGGITQSPKYLFRKEGQNVTLSCEQNLNHDAMYWYRQDPGQGLRLIYYSQIVNDFQKGDIAEGYSVSREKKESFPLTVTSAQKNPTAFYLCASSPVGGDMRGYTFGSGTRLTVV.

The chain joins TRBV27 to TRBJ1-2; TRBD1 might be the D (5 bases). The CDR3 has 14 residues. With 0 bases removed from V and 2 bases from J, the gap between germline ends came to 7 bases. Germline CDR1 MNHEY, CDR2 SMNVEV (reference sequence). This CDR3 is CASSLSGANYGYTF. As DNA, the CDR3 is TGTGCCAGCAGTTTATCAGGGGCGAACTATGGCTACACCTTC.